These 24 T cell receptor beta chains originate from one sample sequenced in a study of spatial heterogeneity in lung cancer. These receptors have no identified antigens. Stated time point: sample taken at primary tumor resection. Each CDR3 protein gets one entry after TCRdb re-called the 5' RACE reads with MiXCR. The sample includes more than 7,500 distinct CDR3 sequences, around 5.1% of them seen just once. Whole-study findings and limits: The study found that expanded intratumoral alpha and beta TCR counts tracked tumor mutation counts.

Here the sequenced sample was lung tumor tissue, taken at surgery. The receptors stem from a female donor with early-stage non-small cell lung cancer.

The chain links TRBV7-2 to TRBJ1-3; 8 nucleotides line up with TRBD1. Losses at the gene ends were 8 bases for V and 4 bases for J; bases not matched to a gene: 10. Germline CDR1 reads SGHTA; CDR2 reads FQGNSA. The CDR3 length is 15 residues. The CDR3 coding sequence is TGTGCCAGCGGAAAAGGACAGGGTTTAGGAAACACCATATATTTT. It specifies CASGKGQGLGNTIYF.

This clonotype has ten or more counts. This chain links TRBV7-8 with TRBJ2-3, with D perhaps matching TRBD2 (5 bases). Germline V gene lookup returns CDR1 SGHVS and CDR2 FQNEAQ. The germline V and J ends were trimmed by 8 bases and 6 bases, with 6 bases remaining between them. The CDR3 is made up of 10 amino acids. CDR3 sequence (DNA): TGTGCCAGCGGGGAGGATACGCAGTATTTT. This codes for CASGEDTQYF.

This clonotype was seen only a few times. This chain joins TRBV28 and TRBJ2-7; TRBD1 matches 7 bases. Germline V gene data show CDR1 as MDHEN and CDR2 as SYDVKM. The CDR3 is 14 amino acids. V trimming: 11 bases; J trimming: 0 bases; junction bases outside the gene matches: 10. CDR3 sequence: CAAQKYRGSYEQYF. CDR3 nucleotides: TGTGCCGCCCAAAAATACAGGGGCTCCTACGAGCAGTACTTC.

This clonotype was seen many times. J is TRBJ2-5 and V is TRBV12-3 or TRBV12-4; weak D call: TRBD2 (8 bases). V lost 5 bases and J 5 bases, leaving 30 bases between the germline ends. This CDR3 comprises 19 residues. CDR3 amino acids: CASSRRADRTGTRGETQYF. The CDR3 coding sequence is TGTGCCAGCAGTCGTAGGGCGGACAGGACCGGGACTAGAGGGGAGACCCAGTACTTC.

The table lists this clonotype with many counts. V gene TRBV27 combines with J gene TRBJ2-7, with a possible D match to TRBD1 (6 bases). V lost 5 bases and J 7 bases, leaving 18 bases between the germline ends. CDR1 and CDR2 (germline): MNHEY, SMNVEV (reference sequence). This CDR3 has 14 residues. The CDR3 here is CASSRAAGVGEQYF. Here the CDR3 DNA reads TGTGCCAGCAGTCGCGCGGCAGGGGTGGGGGAGCAGTACTTC.

In its sample, this clonotype ranks as medium-sized. CDR3 loop: CASSLETQTEGPPQHF. The CDR3 DNA reads as TGTGCCAGCAGCTTAGAGACGCAGACCGAGGGACCGCCCCAGCATTTT. The J gene is TRBJ1-5, the V gene TRBV11-3, with D possibly TRBD1 on 5 matching bases. This CDR3 has 16 residues. V lost 0 bases to trimming and J lost 9 bases, with 18 bases between them. Germline CDR1 is SGHNT and CDR2 is YENEEA. The full variable domain, with the rest looked up from reference TRBV11-3 and TRBJ1-5, is EAGVVQSPRYKIIEKKQPVAFWCNPISGHNTLYWYLQNLGQGPELLIRYENEEAVDDSQLPKDRFSAERLKGVDSTLKIQPAELGDSAVYLCASSLETQTEGPPQHFGDGTRLSIL.

This clonotype came up many times. The chain has TRBV4-2 and TRBJ1-6, with TRBD1 matching 9 bases. The germline gives CDR1 LGHNA, CDR2 YNFKEQ. Trimming removed 4 bases from V and 10 bases from J; junction bases left unmatched: 5. The CDR3 covers 14 residues. In nucleotides, the CDR3 is TGTGCCAGCAGCCCGGGACAGGGCCCCTCACCCCTCCACTTT. Amino acids: CASSPGQGPSPLHF.

This clonotype was counted at least ten times. The chain joins TRBV27 to TRBJ2-3; D gene ambiguous. This CDR3 region has 15 residues. Trimming left V 0 bases short and J 1 base short, with 8 bases between. Germline CDR1 and CDR2: MNHEY and SMNVEV (reference sequence). The CDR3 loop is CASSLSNGGTDTQYF. In nucleotides, the CDR3 is TGTGCCAGCAGTTTATCGAACGGAGGCACAGATACGCAGTATTTT.

Many counts were recorded for this clonotype. The V and J genes are TRBV4-3 and TRBJ1-4; 10 nucleotides agree with TRBD1. V gave up 2 bases and J gave up 10 bases; unmatched junction bases: 10. The CDR3 has 16 amino acids. Germline values: CDR1 LGHNA, CDR2 YSLEER. The CDR3 nucleotides read TGCGCCAGCAGCCAAAACCCTGGACAGGGGGTTGGAAAACTGTTTTTT. This sequence encodes CASSQNPGQGVGKLFF.

In its sample, this clonotype was seen many times. The chain uses TRBV4-1 and TRBJ2-7, with D perhaps assigned TRBD1 or TRBD2 (5 bases each). The CDR3 has 15 residues. CDR1 MGHRA and CDR2 YSYEKL come from the germline V gene. The V gene lost 3 bases and the J gene lost 0 bases, with 12 bases spanning the gap. CDR3 DNA sequence: TGCGCCAGCAGCCAGGGAGAAGGGGTCTCCTACGAGCAGTACTTC. Translating it yields CASSQGEGVSYEQYF.

In its sample, this clonotype is medium-sized. The chain recombines TRBV6-5 with TRBJ2-2, with D possibly being TRBD1 (5 bases). Germline CDR1 and CDR2: MNHEY and SVGAGI. The CDR3 is 13 amino acids. Between the trimmed V and J ends, which lost 6 bases and 2 bases, there was a span of 7 bases. CDR3 sequence reads: CASRDTNTGELFF. In DNA form, the CDR3 reads TGTGCCAGCAGGGACACCAACACCGGGGAGCTGTTTTTT.

In its sample, this clonotype was seen many times. The rearrangement joins TRBV27 to TRBJ1-1, with 7 bases that match TRBD1. The J segment lost 3 bases and the V segment lost 7 bases, leaving 8 bases of the junction unmatched. Per germline, CDR1 MNHEY and CDR2 SMNVEV (reference sequence). CDR3 size: 14 residues. The CDR3 nucleotides are TGTGCCAGCACCCCTCTACAGGGGTACACTGAAGCTTTCTTT. This translates into CASTPLQGYTEAFF.

This clonotype was detected ten times or more. The V call is TRBV6-2 or TRBV6-3, the J call TRBJ2-1; no clear D. Germline CDR1 is MNHEY and CDR2 is SVGEGT. The CDR3 extends over 11 amino acids. V lost 6 bases, J lost 7 bases, and 7 bases lay in between. Written as DNA, the CDR3 is TGTGCCAGCAGCCGATGGAATGAGCAGTTCTTC. Protein product: CASSRWNEQFF.

This clonotype was seen at least ten times. The chain has TRBV6-5 and TRBJ2-7; no firm D call. The V gene's germline CDR1 is MNHEY and CDR2 SVGAGI. Trimming took 5 bases from V and 7 from J, leaving 15 bases between them. The CDR3 totals 13 residues. CDR3 loop: CASSLDQSREQYF. DNA for the CDR3: TGTGCCAGCAGTCTGGACCAGAGTCGGGAGCAGTACTTC.

This clonotype was seen repeatedly, ten times or more. The chain links TRBV20-1 to TRBJ2-5, with 8 bases fitting TRBD1. This CDR3 comprises 15 residues. The ends lost 0 bases at V and 5 bases at J; junction bases unmatched: 8. The germline V gene has CDR1 DFQATT and CDR2 SNEGSKA (reference sequence). CDR3 protein: CSARDLVRGLETQYF. As DNA, the CDR3 is TGCAGTGCTAGAGATCTAGTCAGGGGGCTGGAGACCCAGTACTTC.

At least ten counts were recorded for this clonotype. The chain joins TRBV9 to TRBJ2-2, with no clear D. The CDR3 has 14 amino acids. Germline CDR1 is SGDLS and CDR2 is YYNGEE. V gave up 1 base and J gave up 4 bases, with 8 bases separating them. The CDR3, as DNA: TGTGCCAGCAGCGTACTAAGTGTCACCGGGGAGCTGTTTTTT. Translated, it gives CASSVLSVTGELFF.

This clonotype showed up many times. This chain uses TRBV6-2 or TRBV6-3 with TRBJ1-1; 12 nucleotides align to TRBD1. Trimming took 2 bases from V and 8 from J; bases not matched to a gene: 3. The CDR3 consists of 14 residues. Germline CDR1 MNHEY, CDR2 SVGEGT. CDR3 protein: CASSYRDRGREAFF. CDR3 DNA: TGTGCCAGCAGTTACAGGGACAGGGGGCGGGAAGCTTTCTTT.

This clonotype was recorded many times. The V call is TRBV4-2, the J call TRBJ2-2, with a weak D call TRBD2 (5 bases). Germline V gives CDR1 LGHNA, CDR2 YNFKEQ. Trimming stripped 0 bases from V and 0 bases from J, with 17 bases between. CDR3 length: 19 amino acids. CDR3 DNA sequence: TGTGCCAGCAGCCAAGACAGGCGGGCTAGTGGGACGAACACCGGGGAGCTGTTTTTT. Protein: CASSQDRRASGTNTGELFF.

The chain employs TRBV19 and TRBJ1-5, with a weak D call TRBD1 (5 bases). V lost 6 bases, J lost 4 bases, and 13 bases lay in between. This CDR3 spans 14 amino acids. Germline V gene lookup returns CDR1 LNHDA and CDR2 SQIVND (reference sequence). The CDR3 sequence is CASSDMGGNQPQHF. The CDR3, as DNA: TGTGCCAGTAGCGACATGGGGGGAAATCAGCCCCAGCATTTT.

At least ten counts were recorded for this clonotype. CDR3 sequence reads: CASSVNRVDTEAFF. The CDR3 DNA sequence: TGTGCCAGCAGCGTGAATCGAGTAGACACTGAAGCTTTCTTT. V is TRBV7-6 and J is TRBJ1-1; D not resolved. V lost 5 bases to trimming and J lost 3 bases, with 13 bases between them. CDR3 size: 14 residues. CDR1 is SGHVS, CDR2 FNYEAQ, per germline.

V gene TRBV24-1 combines with J gene TRBJ2-3; tentatively, D is TRBD1 (6 bases). From germline, CDR1 is KGHDR and CDR2 SFDVKD. The CDR3 consists of 15 residues. Trimming cost V 7 bases and J 6 bases, with 19 bases left between them. DNA for the CDR3: TGTGCCACCAGCGGGGCAGGGGATTCTTACGATACGCAGTATTTT. Its protein is CATSGAGDSYDTQYF.

Ten or more counts support this clonotype. The rearrangement joins TRBV30 to TRBJ2-3, with unresolved D. Trimming shortened V by 0 bases and J by 4 bases, and 11 bases separated the two germline ends. CDR3 length: 14 residues. In germline, CDR1 is GTSNPN, CDR2 SVGIG (reference sequence). CDR3 residues: CAWSVKGAADTQYF. CDR3 nucleotide sequence: TGTGCCTGGAGTGTAAAGGGTGCGGCAGATACGCAGTATTTT.

This clonotype occurred a few times. The chain links TRBV3-1 to TRBJ1-5; D ambiguous. The CDR3 loop spans 13 amino acids. Germline V gene data show CDR1 as LGHDT and CDR2 as YNNKEL (reference sequence). V lost 1 base and J 7 bases, leaving 8 bases between the germline ends. CDR3 region: CASSQGGSQPQHF. The CDR3, as DNA: TGTGCCAGCAGCCAAGGAGGGAGCCAGCCCCAGCATTTT.

This clonotype was found many times. This sequence joins TRBV6-6 and TRBJ2-2; 8 positions match TRBD2. Germline V gene data show CDR1 as MNHNY and CDR2 as SVGAGI (reference sequence). CDR3 length equals 17 residues. The V and J ends lost 7 bases and 2 bases, in that order; junction bases with no gene match: 12. Here the CDR3 reads CASINGGAATNTGELFF. The CDR3 DNA sequence: TGTGCCAGCATCAACGGGGGGGCAGCGACTAACACCGGGGAGCTGTTTTTT.